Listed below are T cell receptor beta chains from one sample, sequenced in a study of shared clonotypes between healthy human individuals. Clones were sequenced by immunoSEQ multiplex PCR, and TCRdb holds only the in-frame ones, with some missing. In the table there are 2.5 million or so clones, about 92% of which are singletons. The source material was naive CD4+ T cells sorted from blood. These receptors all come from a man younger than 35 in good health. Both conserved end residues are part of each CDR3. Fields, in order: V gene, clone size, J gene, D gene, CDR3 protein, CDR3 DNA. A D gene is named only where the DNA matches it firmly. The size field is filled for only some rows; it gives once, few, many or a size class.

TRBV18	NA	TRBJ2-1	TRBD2	CASSPTSGGHNEQFF	TGTGCCAGCTCGCCTACTAGCGGAGGCCACAATGAGCAGTTCTTC
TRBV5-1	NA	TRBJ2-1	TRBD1	CASSPGQVENNEQFF	TGCGCCAGCAGCCCGGGACAGGTGGAAAACAATGAGCAGTTCTTC
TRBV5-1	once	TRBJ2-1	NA	CASSFTDSTINEQFF	TGCGCCAGCAGCTTTACGGACTCTACTATCAATGAGCAGTTCTTC
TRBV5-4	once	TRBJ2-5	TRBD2	CASSFGLAGQETQYF	TGTGCCAGCAGCTTTGGACTAGCGGGTCAAGAGACCCAGTACTTC
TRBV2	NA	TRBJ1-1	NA	CASRRAFF	TGTGCCAGCAGGCGAGCTTTCTTT
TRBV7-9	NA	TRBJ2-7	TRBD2	CASSLAPSGPSSYEQYF	TGTGCCAGCAGCTTAGCCCCTAGCGGGCCGAGCTCCTACGAGCAGTACTTC
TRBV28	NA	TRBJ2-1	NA	CASRRGGSYNEQFF	TGTGCCAGCAGACGTGGGGGTTCCTACAATGAGCAGTTCTTC
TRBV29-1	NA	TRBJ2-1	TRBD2	CSASGTSGYNEQFF	TGCAGCGCCTCCGGGACTAGCGGCTACAATGAGCAGTTCTTC
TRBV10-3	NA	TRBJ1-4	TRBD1	CAISEGQGPTNEKLFF	TGTGCCATCAGTGAGGGACAGGGACCAACTAATGAAAAACTGTTTTTT
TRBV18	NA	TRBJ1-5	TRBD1	CASSPTGVNNQPQHF	TGTGCCAGCTCACCTACAGGGGTTAACAATCAGCCCCAGCATTTT
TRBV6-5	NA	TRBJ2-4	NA	CASSSGWAKNIQYF	TGTGCCAGCAGTTCTGGGTGGGCCAAAAACATTCAGTACTTC
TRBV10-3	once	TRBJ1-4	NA	CAISESGGEKLFF	TGTGCCATCAGTGAGTCTGGTGGGGAAAAACTGTTTTTT
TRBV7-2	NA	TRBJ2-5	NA	CASSGMAGKETQYF	TGTGCCAGCAGCGGCATGGCAGGAAAAGAGACCCAGTACTTC
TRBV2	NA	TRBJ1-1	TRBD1	CASTRGSEAFF	TGTGCCAGCACCAGGGGGTCTGAAGCTTTCTTT
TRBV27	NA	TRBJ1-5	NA	CASSPRLVGPQHF	TGTGCCAGCAGTCCCCGATTGGTGGGGCCCCAGCATTTT
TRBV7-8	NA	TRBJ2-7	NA	CASSPPAQAYEQYF	TGTGCCAGCAGCCCCCCGGCGCAGGCCTACGAGCAGTACTTC
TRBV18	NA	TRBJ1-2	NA	CASSPRDGDGYTF	TGTGCCAGCTCACCAAGGGATGGAGATGGCTACACCTTC
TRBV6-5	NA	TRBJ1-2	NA	CASSPGSYGYTF	TGTGCCAGCAGCCCGGGATCTTATGGCTACACCTTC
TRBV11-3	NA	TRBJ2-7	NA	CASSLGGGPYEQYF	TGTGCCAGCAGCTTAGGGGGCGGCCCCTACGAGCAGTACTTC
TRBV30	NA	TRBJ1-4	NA	CAWRTGGPEKLFF	TGTGCCTGGAGGACGGGGGGCCCTGAAAAACTGTTTTTT
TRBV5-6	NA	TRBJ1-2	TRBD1	CASSFRTGKTNYGYTF	TGTGCCAGCAGCTTCCGGACAGGGAAAACTAACTATGGCTACACCTTC
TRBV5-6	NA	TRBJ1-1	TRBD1	CASTRQGAIGAFF	TGTGCCAGCACCAGACAGGGGGCGATTGGGGCTTTCTTT
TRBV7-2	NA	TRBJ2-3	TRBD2	CASSLGTSFDTQYF	TGTGCCAGCAGCTTGGGGACTAGCTTCGATACGCAGTATTTT
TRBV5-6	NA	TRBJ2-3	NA	CASSLALGTDTQYF	TGTGCCAGCAGCTTGGCCTTGGGCACAGATACGCAGTATTTT
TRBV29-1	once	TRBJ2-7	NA	CSAGAAVSYEQYF	TGCAGCGCCGGAGCGGCGGTTTCCTACGAGCAGTACTTC
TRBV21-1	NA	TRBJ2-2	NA	CASSKRVSSPNTGELFF	TGTGCCAGCAGTAAAAGGGTAAGTAGCCCGAACACCGGGGAGCTGTTTTTT
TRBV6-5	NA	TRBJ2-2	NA	CASIWDTQRVGELFF	TGTGCCAGCATTTGGGACACCCAAAGGGTCGGGGAGCTGTTTTTT
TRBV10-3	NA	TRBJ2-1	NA	CAISESGPSLSYNEQFF	TGTGCCATCAGTGAGTCGGGACCTTCCCTATCCTACAATGAGCAGTTCTTC
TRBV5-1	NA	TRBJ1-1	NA	CASSTTWGPNTEAFF	TGCGCCAGCAGCACCACCTGGGGGCCGAACACTGAAGCTTTCTTT
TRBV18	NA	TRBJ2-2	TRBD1	CASSRNRGSTGELFF	TGTGCCAGCTCAAGAAACAGGGGCAGCACCGGGGAGCTGTTTTTT
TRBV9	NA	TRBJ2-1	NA	CASSVRAGGYNEQFF	TGTGCCAGCAGCGTGCGAGCGGGCGGGTACAATGAGCAGTTCTTC
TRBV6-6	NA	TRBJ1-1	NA	CASSFPGEEAFF	TGTGCCAGCAGCTTTCCGGGGGAAGAAGCTTTCTTT
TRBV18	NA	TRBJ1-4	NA	CASSPPIATNEKLFF	TGTGCCAGCTCACCACCTATAGCAACTAATGAAAAACTGTTTTTT
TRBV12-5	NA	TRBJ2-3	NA	CASGLGQTDTQYF	TGTGCTAGTGGCCTCGGACAGACAGATACGCAGTATTTT
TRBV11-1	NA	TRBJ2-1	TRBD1	CASSSGQGLVNEQFF	TGTGCCAGCAGCTCAGGACAGGGTCTAGTCAATGAGCAGTTCTTC
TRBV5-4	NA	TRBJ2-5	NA	CASSSLSGSQETQYF	TGTGCCAGCAGCTCCTTATCGGGGTCCCAAGAGACCCAGTACTTC
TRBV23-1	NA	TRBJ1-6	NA	CASSHIRRKHPLFSPLHF	TGCGCCAGCAGTCATATCAGACGGAAACATCCCCTATTTTCACCCCTCCACTTT
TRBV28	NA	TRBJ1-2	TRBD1	CASSLTGRDYGYTF	TGTGCCAGCAGCCTGACAGGGCGGGACTATGGCTACACCTTC
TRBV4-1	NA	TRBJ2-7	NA	CASSHFTWGTGDYEQYF	TGCGCCAGCAGCCACTTTACCTGGGGGACGGGAGACTACGAGCAGTACTTC
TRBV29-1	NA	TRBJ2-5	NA	CSHRQGKGETQYF	TGCAGCCACCGGCAGGGAAAGGGGGAGACCCAGTACTTC
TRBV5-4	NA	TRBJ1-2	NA	CASSSIGVYGYTF	TGTGCCAGCAGCTCGATCGGAGTTTATGGCTACACCTTC
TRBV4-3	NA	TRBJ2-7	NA	CASSQVSGPYEQYF	TGCGCCAGCAGCCAAGTAAGCGGGCCCTACGAGCAGTACTTC
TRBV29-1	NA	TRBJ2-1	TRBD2	CSVRLADQFF	TGCAGCGTCAGGCTAGCGGACCAGTTCTTC
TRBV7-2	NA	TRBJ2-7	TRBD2	CASSLEGLAWEQYF	TGTGCCAGCAGCTTAGAGGGACTAGCTTGGGAGCAGTACTTC
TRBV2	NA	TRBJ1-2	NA	CASGDNTNYGYTF	TGTGCCAGCGGGGACAACACTAACTATGGCTACACCTTC
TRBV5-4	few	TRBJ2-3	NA	CASSLTGTDTQYF	TGTGCCAGCAGCTTGACGGGCACAGATACGCAGTATTTT
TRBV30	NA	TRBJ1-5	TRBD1	CAWSVFGTGDQPQHF	TGTGCCTGGAGTGTATTCGGGACAGGGGATCAGCCCCAGCATTTT
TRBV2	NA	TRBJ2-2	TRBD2	CASRDLAGALTGELFF	TGTGCCAGCAGAGATTTAGCGGGGGCCCTCACCGGGGAGCTGTTTTTT
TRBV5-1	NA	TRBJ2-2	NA	CASSTLNTGELFF	TGCGCCAGCAGCACGCTGAACACCGGGGAGCTGTTTTTT
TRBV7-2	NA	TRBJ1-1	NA	CASSLGAGLGNTEAFF	TGTGCCAGCAGCTTAGGCGCAGGGTTGGGGAACACTGAAGCTTTCTTT
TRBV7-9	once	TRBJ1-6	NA	CASSLTPPDNSPLHF	TGTGCCAGCAGCCTAACCCCTCCTGATAATTCACCCCTCCACTTT
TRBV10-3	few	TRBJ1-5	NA	CAISEGGAHNQPQHF	TGTGCCATCAGTGAAGGGGGGGCCCACAATCAGCCCCAGCATTTT
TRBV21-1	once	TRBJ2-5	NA	CASSKSGAGLAGIWETQYF	TGTGCCAGCAGCAAATCAGGGGCGGGACTAGCGGGAATCTGGGAGACCCAGTACTTC
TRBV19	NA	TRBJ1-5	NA	CASSTTGYRWGNQPQHF	TGTGCCAGTAGTACTACAGGGTATCGGTGGGGCAATCAGCCCCAGCATTTT
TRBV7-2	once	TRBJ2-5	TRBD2	CASSGGLAGETQYF	TGTGCCAGCAGCGGGGGACTAGCGGGAGAGACCCAGTACTTC
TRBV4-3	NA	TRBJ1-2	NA	CASSQEFAYGYTF	TGCGCCAGCAGCCAAGAATTTGCCTATGGCTACACCTTC
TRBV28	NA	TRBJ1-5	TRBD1	CASTLVQGAQPQHF	TGTGCCAGCACCCTTGTCCAGGGGGCTCAGCCCCAGCATTTT